This T cell receptor beta chain appears in the sequencing data of a study of shared clonotypes between healthy human individuals (dated by TCRdb to 2018 to 2021). Describing the broader study: The cohort comprised a couple of women and a few men aged 18 to 49 years. For each donor, CD4 naive and CD4 memory were each given three plates, CD8 naive was given two plates, and CD8 memory was given one plate. The study deeply sequenced blood TCR repertoires of 5 or 6 healthy adults to estimate repertoire size and the extent of clonotype sharing between individuals. Libraries were prepared and TCR repertoires were sequenced by different laboratories using diverse techniques, in order to increase sequencing depth and limit assay-specific biases. Between about 0.8 and 9.5 billion PBMCs per donor were obtained by leukapheresis. Study-wide conclusions, independent of this receptor: Even with the large sequencing depth, rarefaction of the sorted-subset datasets indicated that sequencing was incomplete. Naive subsets generally had larger estimated clonotype richness than memory subsets. Across a few donors, around 5% of naive CD4, approximately 4% of naive CD8, under 2.5% of memory CD4, and under 0.45% of memory CD8 clonotypes were shared. Only blood was sampled, and tissue TCR repertoires likely differ from those in blood. Clonotypes shared by all four sorted-subset donors showed higher generation probabilities than non-shared clonotypes. The small number of donors limited the genetic and exposure-history diversity represented. Pairwise subsampling led to the expectation that sequencing depth would affect the degree of clonotype sharing among donors.

The donors were healthy, HIV-negative adults who had no recently reported acute infections or vaccinations. All donors were Caucasian adults living in Nashville, Tennessee, USA. CD4+ T cells were enriched by magnetic negative selection; naive cells were then positively selected on CD45RA, and the negative fraction formed the memory subset. Blood was obtained by leukapheresis, after which PBMCs were separated by Ficoll-Histopaque density gradient centrifugation and cryopreserved in liquid nitrogen vapor phase. Analytical flow cytometry was used to check the purity and quantity of each magnetically sorted T cell population. Genomic DNA was isolated from every sorted fraction and measured by UV absorbance on a Nanodrop 2000c. For this clone: There is no known antigen for this receptor. No clone much larger than this one lies a single base away; base qualities are absent.

Using the deep immunoSEQ assay, multiplex PCR amplified TCR CDR3 regions from genomic DNA. Genomic DNA extracted from each cell subset was distributed evenly over all wells of several immunoSEQ 96-well plates, and each plate served as one replicate. For sorted subsets, roughly 200 ng genomic DNA, equal to some 28,000 T cell genomes, was loaded into each replicate PCR. The purified libraries were quantified using a Qubit 3.0 fluorometer, sized with a Bioanalyzer 2100, and then quantified again using the KAPA Library Quantification kit. Each immunoSEQ 96-well plate was sequenced on its own single-read 150-cycle Illumina NextSeq 550 flow cell. The paper's data handling went like this. Because only junctional sequences without quality scores were contained in the immunoSEQ output, filtering matching that applied to full-length reads could not be performed. To assign V/J genes and CDR3, sequences were annotated using PyIR, a Python wrapper for IgBLAST v1.9, with IMGT germline references. Reads were filtered out if the reads had weak V/J assignments (E-value above 1e-6), no CDR3, stop codons, out-of-frame junctions, or ambiguous translated residues. V3J clonotypes were defined as sequences sharing an identical inferred V gene, J gene, and CDR3 amino acid sequence. Percentage overlap between repertoires was calculated by dividing the number of shared unique clonotypes by the size of the smaller repertoire. Richness of each repertoire was evaluated using RTK rarefaction, the Chao1 estimator, and Recon v2.1 estimates of unobserved clonotypes. OLGA was used to compute generation probabilities for all TCRbeta clonotypes that the gDNA method yielded from four donors. In TCRdb, the immuneACCESS table is reduced to in-frame sequences with V and J assigned. These tables do not hold every clone; where another copy was compared, an unresolved V gene accounts for under half, and the others remain unexplained. The D gene and trimming were derived from the DNA, and the V and J assignments and clone size from that table. The sample table contains fewer than 3 million clones; only one count was recorded for less than 95% of them. The top ten clones comprise 0.37% of the sample.

Based on the germline V gene (reference sequence), the CDR1 and CDR2 sequences are SEHNR and FQNEAQ. The CDR3 holds 15 amino acids from the cysteine to the phenylalanine. The kept DNA is CDR3 alone, 45 bases in frame from the first base. Trimming at the junction amounts to 1 base on V and 1 base on J, and the germline ends lie 9 bases apart. Recombination connected TRBV7-9 to TRBJ2-3, with no confidently assigned D gene. This receptor was identified in a man aged 18 to 29 in good health. Some clones in this sample may be carry-over from other donors' samples. The sample was naive CD4+ T cells from PBMCs. This specimen's cell subset or site label, per the study, means: CD45RA+ positively selected. The DNA sequence reads TGTGCCAGCAGCTTAGGTGTGGCAGGCACAGATACGCAGTATTTT. This encodes CASSLGVAGTDTQYF.